Shown below are 4 T cell receptor beta chains from a single sample sequenced in a study of blood T cell repertoires in COVID-19. Libraries were prepared by immunoSEQ multiplex PCR; TCRdb keeps only in-frame clonotypes and omits some of them. The sample lists some 250,000 clones, approximately 89% occurring once. Sequencing input: PBMCs or T cells enriched from blood (not recorded which). These receptors all stem from a woman aged 30 to 39 with acute COVID-19.

This chain joins TRBV3-1 (or the pseudogene TRBV3-2) and TRBJ2-7; D is unresolved. V dropped 2 bases and J dropped 5 bases, with 16 bases sitting between them. Germline CDR1 is LGHDT and CDR2 is YNNKEL (reference sequence). The CDR3 covers 15 residues. CDR3 region: CASSQNPGRVNEQYF. CDR3 DNA: TGTGCCAGCAGCCAAAACCCCGGTCGCGTGAACGAGCAGTACTTC.

V is TRBV3-1 (or the pseudogene TRBV3-2) and J is TRBJ1-5; D not resolved. The CDR3 is made up of 16 amino acids. Trimming pared 4 bases from V and 0 bases from J, leaving 13 bases between. Germline lookup yields CDR1 LGHDT and CDR2 YNNKEL (reference sequence). The CDR3 spells CASSRGGPYSNQPQHF. The DNA of the CDR3 is TGTGCCAGCAGCCGGGGAGGACCTTATAGCAATCAGCCCCAGCATTTT.

The V call is TRBV11-2, the J call TRBJ2-7; TRBD1 matches at 10 bases. The germline gives CDR1 SGHAT, CDR2 FQNNGV. After removal of 5 bases from V and 3 bases from J, the junction contained 7 bases not matched to a gene. This CDR3 has 15 amino acids. The CDR3 reads CASSALTGGFYEQYF. As DNA, the CDR3 is TGTGCCAGCAGCGCCCTGACAGGGGGCTTCTACGAGCAGTACTTC.

The chain employs TRBV14 and TRBJ1-2; a possible D gene is TRBD1 (5 bases). Germline-derived CDR1 and CDR2 are SGHDN and FVKESK. This CDR3 is 15 amino acids long. Trimming took off 1 base at V and 4 bases at J, with 13 bases between the two ends. The CDR3 DNA reads TGTGCCAGCAGCCAAGGGTCGGCGGGGACCTATGGCTACACCTTC. It codes for CASSQGSAGTYGYTF.